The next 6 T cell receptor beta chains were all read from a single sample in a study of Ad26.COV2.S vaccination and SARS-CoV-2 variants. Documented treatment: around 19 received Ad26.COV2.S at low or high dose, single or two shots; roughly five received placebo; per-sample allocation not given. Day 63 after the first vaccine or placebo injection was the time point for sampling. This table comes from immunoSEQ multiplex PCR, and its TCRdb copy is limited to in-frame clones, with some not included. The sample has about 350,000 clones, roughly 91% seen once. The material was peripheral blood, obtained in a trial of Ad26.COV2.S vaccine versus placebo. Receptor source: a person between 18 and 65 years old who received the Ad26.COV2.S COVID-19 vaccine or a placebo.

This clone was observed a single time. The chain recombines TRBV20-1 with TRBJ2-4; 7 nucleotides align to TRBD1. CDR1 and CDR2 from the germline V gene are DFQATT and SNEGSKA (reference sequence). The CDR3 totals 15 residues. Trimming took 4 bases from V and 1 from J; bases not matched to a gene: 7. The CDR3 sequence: CSANDRESAKNIQYF. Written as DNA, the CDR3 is TGCAGTGCTAATGACAGGGAGTCGGCCAAAAACATTCAGTACTTC.

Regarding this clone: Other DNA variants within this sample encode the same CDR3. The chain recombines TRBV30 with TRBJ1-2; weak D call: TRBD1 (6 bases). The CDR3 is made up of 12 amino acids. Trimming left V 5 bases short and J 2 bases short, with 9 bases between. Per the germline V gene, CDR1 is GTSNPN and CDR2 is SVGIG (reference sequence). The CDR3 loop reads CAWADRNYGYTF. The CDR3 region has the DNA TGTGCCTGGGCAGACAGGAACTATGGCTACACCTTC.

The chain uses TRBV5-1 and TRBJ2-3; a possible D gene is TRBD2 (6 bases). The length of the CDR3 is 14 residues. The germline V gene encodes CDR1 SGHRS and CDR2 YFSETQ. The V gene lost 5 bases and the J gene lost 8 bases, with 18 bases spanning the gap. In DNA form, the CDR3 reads TGCGCCAGCAGATTTTCCAGCGGGCAAGGTACGCAGTATTTT. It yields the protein CASRFSSGQGTQYF.

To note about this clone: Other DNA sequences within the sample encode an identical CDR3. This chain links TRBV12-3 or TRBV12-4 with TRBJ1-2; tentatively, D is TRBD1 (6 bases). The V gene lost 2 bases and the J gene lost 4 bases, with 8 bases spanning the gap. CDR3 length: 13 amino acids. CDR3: CASSLQGFYGYTF. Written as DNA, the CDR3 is TGTGCCAGCAGTTTACAGGGGTTCTATGGCTACACCTTC.

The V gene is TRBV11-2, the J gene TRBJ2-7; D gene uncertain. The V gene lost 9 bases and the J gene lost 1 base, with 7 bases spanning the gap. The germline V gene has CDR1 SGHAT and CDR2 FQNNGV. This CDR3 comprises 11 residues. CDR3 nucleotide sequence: TGTGCCAGTGGGGTGTCCTACGAGCAGTACTTC. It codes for CASGVSYEQYF.

CDR3 DNA: TGTGCCAGCAGCCAATTCACAGGGGTGGATGAAAAACTGTTTTTT. Translating it yields CASSQFTGVDEKLFF. This chain uses TRBV3-1 (or the pseudogene TRBV3-2) with TRBJ1-4; 7 nucleotides line up with TRBD1. This CDR3 comprises 15 residues. Germline loops: CDR1 LGHDT, CDR2 YNNKEL (reference sequence). V trimming: 2 bases; J trimming: 6 bases; junction bases outside the gene matches: 6.